The rows below give T cell receptor beta chains drawn from one sample of a study of T-cell reconstitution after alpha-beta-depleted transplantation in children. In TCRdb, the PCR reads were re-called with MiXCR into one record per CDR3 protein. The sample has a few hundred thousand distinct CDR3 sequences, about a tenth seen once. The sample consisted of PBMCs, taken before TCRalphabeta/CD19-depleted stem cell transplant. Every receptor here comes from a child in the first two years of life with acute myeloid leukemia, due to receive a stem cell transplant. The CDR3 runs from the conserved cysteine through the conserved F or W. D genes are given only for firm matches. Some rows have no size entry. The others give once, few or many, or a class for an expanded clone.

v_call	clone_size	j_call	d_call	cdr3_nt	cdr3_aa
TRBV24-1	many	TRBJ2-1	TRBD2	TGTGCCACCAGTGACCGAAGGGTAGCGGGAGAAAATGAGCAGTTCTTC	CATSDRRVAGENEQFF
TRBV5-1	many	TRBJ1-2	TRBD1	TGCGCCAGCAGCTTGGAATATCCCGGGACAGGGGGCATGGGCTATGGCTACACCTTC	CASSLEYPGTGGMGYGYTF
TRBV11-2	many	TRBJ2-5	TRBD2	TGTGCCAGCAGCTCGGGACTACAAGAGACCCAGTACTTC	CASSSGLQETQYF
TRBV7-3	many	TRBJ2-3	.	TGTGCCAGCAGCTTGGGCCCTACAATGAATACGCAGTATTTT	CASSLGPTMNTQYF
TRBV28	many	TRBJ1-4	.	TGTGCCAGCAGTCCTCAGGGGAGGAATGAAAAACTGTTTTTT	CASSPQGRNEKLFF
TRBV10-3	many	TRBJ2-5	.	TGTGCCATCAGTGTGAGGGGAGAGACCCAGTACTTC	CAISVRGETQYF
TRBV7-9	.	TRBJ1-4	.	TGTACCAGCAGCTTAGCGGGACACGGTAATGAAAAACTGTTTTTT	CTSSLAGHGNEKLFF
TRBV28	.	TRBJ2-1	.	TGTGCCAGCAGTGCGGAGGGTGAGCAGTTCTTC	CASSAEGEQFF
TRBV25-1	many	TRBJ1-6	TRBD1	TGTGCCAGCAGTGCCGGGACAGGAAATTCACCCCTCCACTTT	CASSAGTGNSPLHF
TRBV3-1	many	TRBJ2-7	.	TGTGCCAGCAGCCCCTTAGGAGGACACAACGAGCAGTACTTC	CASSPLGGHNEQYF
TRBV14	few	TRBJ2-5	.	TGTGCCAGCAGCCAAGTGGCAGCGTCTCCAAGGACCCAGTACTTC	CASSQVAASPRTQYF
TRBV5-5	.	TRBJ2-2	TRBD2	TGTGCCAGCAGCTTGGGTACTAGCGGCACCGGGGAGCTGTTTTTT	CASSLGTSGTGELFF
TRBV6-5	many	TRBJ2-2	TRBD2	TGTGCCAGCAGTTACTCGCTAGCGGGAGTCGGGGAGCTGTTTTTT	CASSYSLAGVGELFF
TRBV5-1	many	TRBJ2-1	.	TGCGCCAGCAGCTTGTCGGTTACGATCCTCAGCTCCTACAATGAGCAGTTCTTC	CASSLSVTILSSYNEQFF
TRBV9	.	TRBJ2-2	TRBD2	TGTGCCAGCAGCGTAAGGACTAGCGATGCCGGGGAGCTGTTTTTT	CASSVRTSDAGELFF
TRBV24-1	many	TRBJ2-1	TRBD2	TGTGCCACCAGTGGTAGCGGGAGGGCCAGGAATGAGCAGTTCTTC	CATSGSGRARNEQFF
TRBV28	many	TRBJ1-4	.	TGTGCCAGCAGCCCGGGACATGAAAAACTGTTTTTT	CASSPGHEKLFF
TRBV6-5	many	TRBJ1-5	TRBD1	TGTGCCAGCAGTTACCACAGGGGGGATCAGCCCCAGCATTTT	CASSYHRGDQPQHF
TRBV5-1	many	TRBJ2-4	TRBD1	TGCGCCAGCAGCTGGCCTACAGGGGTAGGCGCCAAAAACATTCAGTACTTC	CASSWPTGVGAKNIQYF
TRBV30	few	TRBJ1-5	TRBD1	TGTGCCTGGAGTCCTGGACAGGGGATATATCGGAAACCGAATCAGCCCCAGCATTTT	CAWSPGQGIYRKPNQPQHF
TRBV5-1	many	TRBJ2-7	.	TGCGCCAGCAGCTTGCAACAGAGCTCCTACGAGCAGTACTTC	CASSLQQSSYEQYF
TRBV20-1	few	TRBJ1-5	TRBD1	TGCAGTGCCGACGACAGGGGGGATCAGCCCCAGCATTTT	CSADDRGDQPQHF
TRBV20-1	many	TRBJ1-2	.	TGCAGTGCTCGACGGGGGGCAGGGGACCTATCAAGTGGCTACACCTTC	CSARRGAGDLSSGYTF
TRBV7-2	many	TRBJ2-3	.	TGTGCCAGCAATTTCGCGGCGGGATCCACAGATACGCAGTATTTT	CASNFAAGSTDTQYF
TRBV29-1	many	TRBJ2-2	.	TGCAGCGTTGTCGGGGCTGACGGGGAGCTGTTTTTT	CSVVGADGELFF
TRBV30	many	TRBJ2-2	.	TGTGCCCGGATCTCAGGGTACGGGGAGCTGTTTTTT	CARISGYGELFF
TRBV12-3/TRBV12-4	many	TRBJ1-1	.	TGTGCCAGCGGGATTCAGGGGACTGTTGAAGCTTTCTTT	CASGIQGTVEAFF
TRBV27	many	TRBJ1-4	.	TGTGCCAGCACCACCTTGCGAGGTGAAAAACTGTTTTTT	CASTTLRGEKLFF
TRBV2	many	TRBJ1-1	.	TGTGCCAGCAGCGGACAGACCAAGAACACTGAAGCTTTCTTT	CASSGQTKNTEAFF
TRBV12-3/TRBV12-4	many	TRBJ2-2	.	TGTGCCAGCAGTTACAGGGCCGGGGAGCTGTTTTTT	CASSYRAGELFF
TRBV12-3/TRBV12-4	many	TRBJ2-1	.	TGTGCCAGCAGTTTGTTGGGGGACACCTACAATGAGCAGTTCTTC	CASSLLGDTYNEQFF
TRBV12-3/TRBV12-4	.	TRBJ1-1	.	TGTGCCAGCGAGGGGAAGACTGAAGCTTTCTTT	CASEGKTEAFF
TRBV6-5	many	TRBJ1-4	.	TGTGCCAGCAGTAGTCGAGGGGCAACTAATGAAAAACTGTTTTTT	CASSSRGATNEKLFF
TRBV4-2	many	TRBJ2-5	.	TGTGCCAGCAGCCAAGATTCCCTCTCCCTTAGGATGGGGGAGACCCAGTACTTC	CASSQDSLSLRMGETQYF